The rows below give T cell receptor beta chains drawn from one sample of a study of shared clonotypes between healthy human individuals. Repertoires were generated with immunoSEQ multiplex PCR, while TCRdb's copy carries only in-frame clones and drops some. The profile shows millions of clones, approximately 94% of them singletons. Input material: naive CD8+ T cells from PBMCs. These TCRs come from a man aged 18 to 29 in good health. Some clones in this sample may be carry-over from other donors' samples. Each CDR3 is given with its conserved first and last residue. Fields, in order: clone size, V gene, CDR3 length, D gene, J gene, CDR3 protein, CDR3 DNA. The D gene is left open where the match is weak. Some rows have no size entry. The others give once, few or many, or a class for an expanded clone.

clone_size: -; v_call: TRBV27; cdr3_length: 17; d_call: -; j_call: TRBJ1-2; cdr3_aa: CASSVTHLGGMGYGYTF; cdr3_nt: TGTGCCAGCAGTGTCACCCATCTGGGGGGGATGGGCTATGGCTACACCTTC
clone_size: once; v_call: TRBV2; cdr3_length: 14; d_call: -; j_call: TRBJ2-1; cdr3_aa: CASIGFAGAREQFF; cdr3_nt: TGTGCCAGCATAGGTTTCGCGGGGGCACGGGAGCAGTTCTTC
clone_size: -; v_call: TRBV7-9; cdr3_length: 16; d_call: TRBD2; j_call: TRBJ2-5; cdr3_aa: CASSLDSREGSWTQYF; cdr3_nt: TGTGCCAGCAGCTTAGACTCGCGGGAGGGCTCGTGGACCCAGTACTTC
clone_size: -; v_call: TRBV4-1; cdr3_length: 15; d_call: -; j_call: TRBJ2-1; cdr3_aa: CASSPITYSYNEQFF; cdr3_nt: TGCGCCAGCAGCCCCATTACCTACTCCTACAATGAGCAGTTCTTC
clone_size: -; v_call: TRBV13; cdr3_length: 17; d_call: TRBD2; j_call: TRBJ2-1; cdr3_aa: CASSLPSGREAINEQFF; cdr3_nt: TGTGCCAGCAGCTTACCAAGCGGGAGGGAAGCGATCAATGAGCAGTTCTTC
clone_size: -; v_call: TRBV7-2; cdr3_length: 13; d_call: -; j_call: TRBJ1-1; cdr3_aa: CASSPIRGREAFF; cdr3_nt: TGTGCCAGCAGCCCCATTCGGGGTCGTGAAGCTTTCTTT
clone_size: -; v_call: TRBV7-6; cdr3_length: 15; d_call: -; j_call: TRBJ2-1; cdr3_aa: CASSLAVSSYNEQFF; cdr3_nt: TGTGCCAGCAGCTTAGCGGTCAGCTCCTACAATGAGCAGTTCTTC
clone_size: -; v_call: TRBV7-3; cdr3_length: 13; d_call: -; j_call: TRBJ2-2; cdr3_aa: CASSLLLTGELFF; cdr3_nt: TGTGCCAGCAGCTTACTTCTTACCGGGGAGCTGTTTTTT
clone_size: -; v_call: TRBV7-9; cdr3_length: 16; d_call: TRBD1; j_call: TRBJ2-5; cdr3_aa: CASSLIGRGRGETQYF; cdr3_nt: TGTGCCAGCAGCTTAATTGGCAGGGGGCGCGGGGAGACCCAGTACTTC
clone_size: -; v_call: TRBV11-3; cdr3_length: 14; d_call: -; j_call: TRBJ2-2; cdr3_aa: CASSFRGFAGELFF; cdr3_nt: TGTGCCAGCAGCTTTAGAGGTTTTGCCGGGGAGCTGTTTTTT
clone_size: few; v_call: TRBV6-1; cdr3_length: 14; d_call: TRBD1; j_call: TRBJ2-7; cdr3_aa: CASSASGGPEEQYF; cdr3_nt: TGTGCCAGCAGTGCCTCAGGGGGCCCGGAAGAGCAGTACTTC
clone_size: -; v_call: TRBV27; cdr3_length: 14; d_call: -; j_call: TRBJ2-1; cdr3_aa: CASSLSGDYNEQFF; cdr3_nt: TGTGCCAGCAGTTTATCCGGGGATTACAATGAGCAGTTCTTC
clone_size: -; v_call: TRBV15; cdr3_length: 15; d_call: TRBD2; j_call: TRBJ2-1; cdr3_aa: CATSRETSVYNEQFF; cdr3_nt: TGTGCCACCAGCAGAGAAACTAGCGTGTACAATGAGCAGTTCTTC
clone_size: -; v_call: TRBV27; cdr3_length: 14; d_call: TRBD2; j_call: TRBJ2-1; cdr3_aa: CASRLAGYYNEQFF; cdr3_nt: TGTGCCAGTCGTCTAGCGGGATATTACAATGAGCAGTTCTTC